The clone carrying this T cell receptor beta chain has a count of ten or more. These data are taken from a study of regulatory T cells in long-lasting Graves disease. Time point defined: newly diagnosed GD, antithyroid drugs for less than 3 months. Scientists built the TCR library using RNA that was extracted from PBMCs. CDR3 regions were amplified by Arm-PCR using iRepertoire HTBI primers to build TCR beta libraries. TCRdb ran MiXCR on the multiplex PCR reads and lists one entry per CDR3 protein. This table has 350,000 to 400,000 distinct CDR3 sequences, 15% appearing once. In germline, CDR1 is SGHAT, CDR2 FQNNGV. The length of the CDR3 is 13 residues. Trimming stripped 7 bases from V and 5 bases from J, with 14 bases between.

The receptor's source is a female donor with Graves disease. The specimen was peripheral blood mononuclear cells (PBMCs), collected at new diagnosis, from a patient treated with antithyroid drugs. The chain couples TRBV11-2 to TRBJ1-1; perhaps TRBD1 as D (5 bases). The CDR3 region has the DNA TGTGCCAGCATGCCGGCCAGGGCGACTGAAGCTTTCTTT. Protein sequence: CASMPARATEAFF.